The rows below give T cell receptor beta chains drawn from one sample of a study of blood T cell repertoires in COVID-19. The data were produced by immunoSEQ multiplex PCR, yet TCRdb's version contains in-frame clones alone and is incomplete. This sample carries about 150,000 clones, 80% to 90% of them seen once, and the ten largest clones take approximately 2.8%. Material: peripheral blood. The receptors stem from a woman aged 60-75 years with active COVID-19. The CDR3 runs from the conserved cysteine through the conserved F or W. D genes are given only for firm matches. A clone size is listed for some rows: how often the clone was seen (once, few, many), or a class if it is expanded.

j_call: TRBJ2-7; clone_size: once; d_call: .; v_call: TRBV2; cdr3_aa: CASRLQAGSLEQYF; cdr3_nt: TGTGCCAGCAGGCTTCAGGCAGGATCCCTCGAGCAGTACTTC
j_call: TRBJ2-7; clone_size: .; d_call: TRBD1; v_call: TRBV5-5; cdr3_aa: CASSLSLGQGNYEQYF; cdr3_nt: TGTGCCAGCAGCTTGTCCCTGGGACAGGGGAATTACGAGCAGTACTTC
j_call: TRBJ2-1; clone_size: .; d_call: .; v_call: TRBV28; cdr3_aa: CASSSSYSYNEQFF; cdr3_nt: TGTGCCAGCAGTTCGTCTTACTCCTACAATGAGCAGTTCTTC
j_call: TRBJ2-7; clone_size: .; d_call: .; v_call: TRBV9; cdr3_aa: CASSVLGGTGEQYF; cdr3_nt: TGTGCCAGCAGCGTCCTTGGCGGAACGGGGGAGCAGTACTTC
j_call: TRBJ2-3; clone_size: .; d_call: .; v_call: TRBV6-5; cdr3_aa: CASSRGQTDTQYF; cdr3_nt: TGTGCCAGCAGCCGAGGACAGACAGATACGCAGTATTTT
j_call: TRBJ2-1; clone_size: .; d_call: TRBD2; v_call: TRBV11-2; cdr3_aa: CASSSPRLAGAYNEQFF; cdr3_nt: TGTGCCAGCAGCTCCCCGAGACTAGCGGGGGCCTACAATGAGCAGTTCTTC
j_call: TRBJ2-3; clone_size: once; d_call: .; v_call: TRBV9; cdr3_aa: CASSVNPAGDPDTQYF; cdr3_nt: TGTGCCAGCAGCGTAAACCCCGCAGGGGATCCAGATACGCAGTATTTT
j_call: TRBJ1-1; clone_size: few; d_call: .; v_call: TRBV30; cdr3_aa: CAWSVKYGRSTEAFF; cdr3_nt: TGTGCCTGGAGTGTAAAGTACGGGAGGTCCACTGAAGCTTTCTTT
j_call: TRBJ1-1; clone_size: .; d_call: .; v_call: TRBV5-5; cdr3_aa: CASSPVNPGLNTEAFF; cdr3_nt: TGTGCCAGCAGCCCCGTTAATCCTGGCCTGAACACTGAAGCTTTCTTT
j_call: TRBJ2-7; clone_size: .; d_call: TRBD1; v_call: TRBV13; cdr3_aa: CASSQRQGVGYEQYF; cdr3_nt: TGTGCCAGCAGCCAACGACAGGGAGTAGGGTACGAGCAGTACTTC
j_call: TRBJ2-5; clone_size: .; d_call: .; v_call: TRBV10-3; cdr3_aa: CAISEFGEAETQYF; cdr3_nt: TGTGCCATCAGTGAATTTGGGGAGGCGGAGACCCAGTACTTC
j_call: TRBJ1-1; clone_size: .; d_call: .; v_call: TRBV16; cdr3_aa: CASSQLGRDTEAFF; cdr3_nt: TGTGCCAGCAGCCAATTGGGCAGGGACACTGAAGCTTTCTTT
j_call: TRBJ2-3; clone_size: .; d_call: .; v_call: TRBV7-6; cdr3_aa: CASSSGGGTDTQYF; cdr3_nt: TGTGCCAGCAGCTCCGGCGGGGGCACAGATACGCAGTATTTT
j_call: TRBJ2-5; clone_size: .; d_call: TRBD2; v_call: TRBV4-3; cdr3_aa: CASSQDAGEWETQYF; cdr3_nt: TGCGCCAGCAGCCAAGATGCGGGAGAGTGGGAGACCCAGTACTTC
j_call: TRBJ1-2; clone_size: .; d_call: .; v_call: TRBV4-2; cdr3_aa: CASSQDADSLYGYTF; cdr3_nt: TGTGCCAGCAGCCAAGATGCGGACAGCCTGTATGGCTACACCTTC
j_call: TRBJ2-5; clone_size: .; d_call: TRBD1; v_call: TRBV6-5; cdr3_aa: CASSKNRGRQETQYF; cdr3_nt: TGTGCCAGCAGTAAGAACAGGGGGCGCCAAGAGACCCAGTACTTC
j_call: TRBJ2-2; clone_size: .; d_call: .; v_call: TRBV9; cdr3_aa: CASSVRSGFTGELFF; cdr3_nt: TGTGCCAGCAGCGTTAGGAGCGGATTCACCGGGGAGCTGTTTTTT
j_call: TRBJ2-1; clone_size: .; d_call: TRBD2; v_call: TRBV3-1/TRBV3-2; cdr3_aa: CASSQGSYSGPYNEQFF; cdr3_nt: TGTGCCAGCAGCCAAGGAAGTTATAGCGGGCCCTACAATGAGCAGTTCTTC
j_call: TRBJ2-7; clone_size: .; d_call: TRBD2; v_call: TRBV7-2; cdr3_aa: CASSLGFSGGYEQYF; cdr3_nt: TGTGCCAGCAGCTTAGGTTTTAGCGGGGGCTACGAGCAGTACTTC
j_call: TRBJ2-1; clone_size: .; d_call: TRBD2; v_call: TRBV25-1; cdr3_aa: CASSDAGEEQFF; cdr3_nt: TGTGCCAGCAGTGATGCGGGAGAAGAGCAGTTCTTC
j_call: TRBJ1-1; clone_size: .; d_call: .; v_call: TRBV23-1; cdr3_aa: CASSRHRFLVLFYTEAFF; cdr3_nt: TGCGCCAGCAGTCGTCACCGGTTCCTCGTCCTTTTCTACACTGAAGCTTTCTTT
j_call: TRBJ1-6; clone_size: .; d_call: .; v_call: TRBV5-6; cdr3_aa: CASMILSSYNSPLHF; cdr3_nt: TGTGCCAGTATGATTCTGAGCTCCTATAATTCACCCCTCCACTTT
j_call: TRBJ1-1; clone_size: few; d_call: .; v_call: TRBV27; cdr3_aa: CASSPHQSTEAFF; cdr3_nt: TGTGCCAGCAGTCCCCATCAGTCCACTGAAGCTTTCTTT
j_call: TRBJ1-1; clone_size: .; d_call: .; v_call: TRBV9; cdr3_aa: CASSVSGQNTEAFF; cdr3_nt: TGTGCCAGCAGCGTAAGTGGGCAGAACACTGAAGCTTTCTTT
j_call: TRBJ2-7; clone_size: .; d_call: TRBD2; v_call: TRBV6-2/TRBV6-3; cdr3_aa: CASSLTSGRAVEQYF; cdr3_nt: TGTGCCAGCAGTTTGACTAGCGGGAGGGCCGTGGAGCAGTACTTC
j_call: TRBJ1-2; clone_size: .; d_call: .; v_call: TRBV28; cdr3_aa: CAGGDINYGYTF; cdr3_nt: TGTGCCGGGGGGGACATTAACTATGGCTACACCTTC
j_call: TRBJ2-5; clone_size: once; d_call: .; v_call: TRBV4-3; cdr3_aa: CASSQDTSRGRAAETQYF; cdr3_nt: TGCGCCAGCAGCCAAGATACTTCTAGGGGGAGGGCCGCCGAGACCCAGTACTTC
j_call: TRBJ2-1; clone_size: .; d_call: TRBD2; v_call: TRBV6-2/TRBV6-3; cdr3_aa: CASSYSGTSGVYNEQFF; cdr3_nt: TGTGCCAGCAGTTACTCGGGGACTAGCGGAGTCTACAATGAGCAGTTCTTC